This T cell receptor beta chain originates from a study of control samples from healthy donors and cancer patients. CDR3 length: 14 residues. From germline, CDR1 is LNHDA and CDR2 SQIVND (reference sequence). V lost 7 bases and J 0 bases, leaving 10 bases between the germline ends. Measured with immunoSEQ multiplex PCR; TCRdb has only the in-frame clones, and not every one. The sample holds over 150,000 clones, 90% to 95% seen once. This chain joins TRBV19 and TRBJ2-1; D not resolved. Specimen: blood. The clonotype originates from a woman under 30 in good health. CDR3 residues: CASTPDGSYNEQFF. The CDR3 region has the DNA TGTGCCAGTACTCCGGACGGCTCCTACAATGAGCAGTTCTTC.